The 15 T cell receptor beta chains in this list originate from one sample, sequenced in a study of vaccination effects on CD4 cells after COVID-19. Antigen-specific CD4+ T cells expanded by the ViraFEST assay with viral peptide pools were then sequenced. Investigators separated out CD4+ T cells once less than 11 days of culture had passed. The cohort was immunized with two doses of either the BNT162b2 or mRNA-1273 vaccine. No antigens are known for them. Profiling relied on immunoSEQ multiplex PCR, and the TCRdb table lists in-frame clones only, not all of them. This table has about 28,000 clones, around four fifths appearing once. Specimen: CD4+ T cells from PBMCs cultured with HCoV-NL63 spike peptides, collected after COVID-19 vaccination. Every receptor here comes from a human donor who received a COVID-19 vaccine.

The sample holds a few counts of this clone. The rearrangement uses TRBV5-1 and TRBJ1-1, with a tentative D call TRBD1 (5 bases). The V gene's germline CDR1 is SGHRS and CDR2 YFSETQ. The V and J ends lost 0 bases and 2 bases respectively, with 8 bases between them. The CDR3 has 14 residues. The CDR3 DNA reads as TGCGCCAGCAGCTTGGAACAGGCTAACACTGAAGCTTTCTTT. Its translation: CASSLEQANTEAFF. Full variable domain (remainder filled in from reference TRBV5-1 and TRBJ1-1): KAGVTQTPRYLIKTRGQQVTLSCSPISGHRSVSWYQQTPGQGLQFLFEYFSETQRNKGNFPGRFSGRQFSNSRSEMNVSTLELGDSALYLCASSLEQANTEAFFGQGTRLTVV.

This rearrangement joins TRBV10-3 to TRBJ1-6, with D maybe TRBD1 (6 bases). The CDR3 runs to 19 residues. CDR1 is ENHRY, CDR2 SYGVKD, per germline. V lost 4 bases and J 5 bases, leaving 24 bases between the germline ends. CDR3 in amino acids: CAISGHRELSGINNSPLHF. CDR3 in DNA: TGTGCCATCAGTGGCCACAGGGAGTTGAGTGGAATTAATAATTCACCCCTCCACTTT.

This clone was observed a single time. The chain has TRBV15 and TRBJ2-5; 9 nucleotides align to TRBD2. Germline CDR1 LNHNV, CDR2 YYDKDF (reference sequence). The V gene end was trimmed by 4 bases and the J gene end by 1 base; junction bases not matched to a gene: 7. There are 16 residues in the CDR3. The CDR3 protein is CATSMREGTFQETQYF. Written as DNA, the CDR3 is TGTGCCACCAGCATGCGGGAGGGGACATTCCAAGAGACCCAGTACTTC.

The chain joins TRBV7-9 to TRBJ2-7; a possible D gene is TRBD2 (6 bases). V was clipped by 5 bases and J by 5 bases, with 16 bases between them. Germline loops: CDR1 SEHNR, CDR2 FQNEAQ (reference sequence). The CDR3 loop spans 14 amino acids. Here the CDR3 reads CASSQGLSSDEQYF. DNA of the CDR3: TGTGCCAGCAGCCAGGGCTTGTCTAGCGACGAGCAGTACTTC.

The CDR3 protein is CASSQERVIYNEQFF. The CDR3 DNA is TGTGCCAGCAGCCAAGAGAGGGTAATCTACAATGAGCAGTTCTTC. The chain links TRBV3-1 (or the pseudogene TRBV3-2) to TRBJ2-1; possible D gene TRBD2, 5 bases. Germline V CDR1 and CDR2: LGHDT, YNNKEL (reference sequence). CDR3 length: 15 residues. Trimming took off 0 bases at V and 3 bases at J, with 9 bases between the two ends.

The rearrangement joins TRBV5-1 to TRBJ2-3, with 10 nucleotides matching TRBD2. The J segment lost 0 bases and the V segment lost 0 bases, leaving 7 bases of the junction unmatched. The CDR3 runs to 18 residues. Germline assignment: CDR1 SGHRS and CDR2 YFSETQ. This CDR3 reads CASSLVGSGGPSTDTQYF. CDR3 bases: TGCGCCAGCAGCTTGGTAGGTAGCGGGGGGCCAAGCACAGATACGCAGTATTTT. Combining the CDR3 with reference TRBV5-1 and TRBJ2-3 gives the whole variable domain KAGVTQTPRYLIKTRGQQVTLSCSPISGHRSVSWYQQTPGQGLQFLFEYFSETQRNKGNFPGRFSGRQFSNSRSEMNVSTLELGDSALYLCASSLVGSGGPSTDTQYFGPGTRLTVL.

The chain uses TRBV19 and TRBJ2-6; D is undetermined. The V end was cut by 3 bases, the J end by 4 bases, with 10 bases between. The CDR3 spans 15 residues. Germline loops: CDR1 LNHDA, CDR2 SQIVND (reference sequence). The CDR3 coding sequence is TGTGCCAGTAGTATCGTTCTGGCCGGGGCCAACGTCCTGACTTTC. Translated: CASSIVLAGANVLTF.

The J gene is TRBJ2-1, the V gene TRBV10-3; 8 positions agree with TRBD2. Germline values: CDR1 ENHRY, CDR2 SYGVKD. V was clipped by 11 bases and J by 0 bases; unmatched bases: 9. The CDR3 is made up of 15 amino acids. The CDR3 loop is CAVRVSGSSYNEQFF. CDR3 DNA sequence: TGTGCCGTAAGGGTGAGCGGGAGCTCCTACAATGAGCAGTTCTTC.

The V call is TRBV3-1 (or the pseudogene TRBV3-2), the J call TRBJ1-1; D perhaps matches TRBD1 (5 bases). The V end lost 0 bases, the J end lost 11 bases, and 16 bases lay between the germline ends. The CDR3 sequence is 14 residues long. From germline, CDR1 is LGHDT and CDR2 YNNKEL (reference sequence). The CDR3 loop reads CASSQDAGGFGAFF. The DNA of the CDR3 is TGTGCCAGCAGCCAAGATGCCGGGGGGTTCGGGGCTTTCTTT.

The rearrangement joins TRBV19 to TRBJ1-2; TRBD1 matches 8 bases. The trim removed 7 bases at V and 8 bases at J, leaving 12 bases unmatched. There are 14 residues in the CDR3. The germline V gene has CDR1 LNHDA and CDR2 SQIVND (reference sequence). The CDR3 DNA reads TGTGCCAGTAAGCAGGACAGGGTTTTTTTGGGCTACACCTTC. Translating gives CASKQDRVFLGYTF.

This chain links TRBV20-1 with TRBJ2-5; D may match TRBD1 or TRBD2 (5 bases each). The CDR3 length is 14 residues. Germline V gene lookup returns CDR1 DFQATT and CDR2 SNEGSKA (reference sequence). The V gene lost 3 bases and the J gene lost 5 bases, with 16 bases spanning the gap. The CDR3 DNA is TGCAGTGCTAGTGGGTCGTCGGGACGGGAGACCCAGTACTTC. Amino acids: CSASGSSGRETQYF.

The CDR3 DNA sequence: TGTGCCAGCAATTCCGAGCACACAGATACGCAGTATTTT. Protein sequence: CASNSEHTDTQYF. The V call is TRBV6-5, the J call TRBJ2-3, with D hard to call. Per germline, CDR1 MNHEY and CDR2 SVGAGI. This CDR3 spans 13 amino acids. Trimming stripped 7 bases from V and 2 bases from J, with 10 bases between.

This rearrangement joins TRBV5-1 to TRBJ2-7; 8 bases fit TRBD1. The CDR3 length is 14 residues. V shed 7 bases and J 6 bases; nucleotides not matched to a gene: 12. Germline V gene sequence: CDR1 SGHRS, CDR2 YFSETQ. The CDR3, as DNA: TGCGCCAGCGGGGACAGGACGTCGGTCTCCGAGCAGTACTTC. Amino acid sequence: CASGDRTSVSEQYF.

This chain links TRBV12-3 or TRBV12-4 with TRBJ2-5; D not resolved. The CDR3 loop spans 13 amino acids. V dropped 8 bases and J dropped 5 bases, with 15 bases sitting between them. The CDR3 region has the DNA TGTGCCAGCGCAATCACGGAACGGGAGACCCAGTACTTC. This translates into CASAITERETQYF.

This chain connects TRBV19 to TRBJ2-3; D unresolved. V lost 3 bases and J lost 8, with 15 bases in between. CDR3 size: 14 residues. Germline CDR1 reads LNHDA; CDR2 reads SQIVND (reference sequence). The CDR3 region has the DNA TGTGCCAGTAGTATCCAAACCTTGAGGTCTACGCAGTATTTT. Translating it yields CASSIQTLRSTQYF.